A single sample gave rise to the 16 T cell receptor beta chains below, sequenced in a study of T cell responses to AZD1222 COVID-19 vaccine. Profiling relied on immunoSEQ multiplex PCR, and the TCRdb table lists in-frame clones only, not all of them. Seen here are some 84,000 clones, around 88% observed once, and the top ten hold around 10%. Sequencing was performed on peripheral blood, taken 28 days after the second AZD1222 dose. The receptors were gathered from an adult who received the AZD1222 COVID-19 vaccine.

The V gene is TRBV12-3 or TRBV12-4, the J gene TRBJ2-5; D ambiguous. The CDR3 has 13 amino acids. The V gene lost 5 bases and the J gene lost 5 bases, with 12 bases spanning the gap. The CDR3 loop reads CASSPAQAETQYF. CDR3 sequence (DNA): TGTGCCAGCAGTCCGGCCCAGGCCGAGACCCAGTACTTC.

The chain employs TRBV7-2 and TRBJ1-6; D gene ambiguous. Germline lookup yields CDR1 SGHTA and CDR2 FQGNSA. The CDR3 sequence is 13 residues long. Trimming shortened V by 1 base and J by 17 bases, and 15 bases separated the two germline ends. The CDR3 DNA follows: TGTGCCAGCAGCTTAGGCCAGCCCAGCCTTATCCACTTT. The encoded protein is CASSLGQPSLIHF.

The chain carries TRBV5-1 and TRBJ1-1; TRBD1 is a possible D gene (5 bases). This CDR3 is built from 15 residues. CDR1 and CDR2 from the germline V gene are SGHRS and YFSETQ. V was pared by 4 bases and J by 6 bases, with 19 bases between. The DNA for the CDR3 is TGCGCCAGCAGCCCGCCCGCGGGACGAGGGGCTGAAGCTTTCTTT. Translating it yields CASSPPAGRGAEAFF.

This clone has just a few counts. The chain joins TRBV10-3 to TRBJ1-5; a weak D match, TRBD1 (5 bases). This CDR3 region has 15 residues. Germline values: CDR1 ENHRY, CDR2 SYGVKD. Trimming took 3 bases from V and 2 from J, leaving 11 bases between them. CDR3 sequence reads: CAISDVGTGNQPQHF. The CDR3 nucleotides are TGTGCCATCAGTGACGTTGGGACTGGCAATCAGCCCCAGCATTTT.

J is TRBJ1-2 and V is TRBV7-9; D not certain. Germline V gives CDR1 SEHNR, CDR2 FQNEAQ (reference sequence). The CDR3 spans 11 residues. V lost 8 bases and J 7 bases, leaving 11 bases between the germline ends. The CDR3 DNA reads as TGTGCCAGCGGAGTAGGGCTTGGCTACACCTTC. Its translation is CASGVGLGYTF.

J is TRBJ2-3 and V is TRBV14; D remains ambiguous. V shed 3 bases and J shed 2 bases, with 6 bases lying between them. The CDR3 contains 13 residues. Germline V gene data show CDR1 as SGHDN and CDR2 as FVKESK. CDR3 residues: CASSHINTDTQYF. The CDR3 nucleotides are TGTGCCAGCAGCCACATAAACACAGATACGCAGTATTTT.

The chain couples TRBV11-3 to TRBJ2-2; D gene ambiguous. Germline CDR1 reads SGHNT; CDR2 reads YENEEA. The CDR3 extends over 13 amino acids. Trimming stripped 8 bases from V and 0 bases from J, with 7 bases between. Here the CDR3 reads CASGRPNTGELFF. The CDR3 DNA sequence: TGTGCCAGCGGACGGCCGAACACCGGGGAGCTGTTTTTT.

V gene TRBV7-3 combines with J gene TRBJ2-2, with 10 positions matching TRBD1. Germline lookup yields CDR1 SGHTA and CDR2 FQGTGA. The V segment lost 6 bases and the J segment 7 bases; nucleotides outside the gene matches: 2. The CDR3 is 13 amino acids. The CDR3, as DNA: TGTGCCAGCAGGACAGGGGGCTACGGGGAGCTGTTTTTT. This translates into CASRTGGYGELFF.

This chain uses TRBV6-5 with TRBJ1-3; D is uncertain. This CDR3 contains 13 residues. CDR1 and CDR2 (germline): MNHEY, SVGAGI. Between the trimmed V and J ends, which lost 0 bases and 4 bases, there was a span of 4 bases. CDR3 coding DNA: TGTGCCAGCAGTTACTCCCAGGGAAACACCATATATTTT. It codes for CASSYSQGNTIYF.

With respect to this clone: Other nucleotide sequences from this sample produce the same CDR3. This chain connects TRBV6-5 to TRBJ1-1; no clear D. The CDR3 extends over 13 amino acids. Trimming stripped 2 bases from V and 1 base from J, with 5 bases between. The germline V gene has CDR1 MNHEY and CDR2 SVGAGI. The CDR3: CASSYSQNTEAFF. CDR3 sequence (DNA): TGTGCCAGCAGTTACAGTCAGAACACTGAAGCTTTCTTT.

V gene TRBV5-8 combines with J gene TRBJ1-2; D is unclear. The CDR3 totals 12 residues. V was clipped by 0 bases and J by 5 bases, with 5 bases between them. Germline V gene sequence: CDR1 SGHTS, CDR2 YDEGEE. CDR3 bases: TGTGCCAGCAGCTTGGTCCATTATGGCTACACCTTC. It translates to CASSLVHYGYTF.

The chain joins TRBV9 to TRBJ1-2; D remains ambiguous. Germline CDR1 is SGDLS and CDR2 is YYNGEE. V was trimmed by 0 bases and J by 6 bases, leaving 15 bases between them. The CDR3 is 15 amino acids. The CDR3 sequence is CASSVEGSFQDGYTF. CDR3 DNA sequence: TGTGCCAGCAGCGTAGAGGGCAGCTTCCAGGATGGCTACACCTTC.

This chain connects TRBV5-1 to TRBJ2-2; 7 positions agree with TRBD1. V lost 4 bases, J lost 4 bases, and 7 bases stayed unmatched. Germline V gene data show CDR1 as SGHRS and CDR2 as YFSETQ. The CDR3 spans 15 residues. The CDR3, as DNA: TGCGCCAGCAGCGAACAGGGGCTGTCCACCGGGGAGCTGTTTTTT. Protein: CASSEQGLSTGELFF.

This clone occurred a few times. The chain employs TRBV27 and TRBJ1-1; a possible D gene is TRBD1 (6 bases). The length of the CDR3 is 11 residues. V was pared by 7 bases and J by 5 bases, with 8 bases between. The V gene's germline CDR1 is MNHEY and CDR2 SMNVEV (reference sequence). The CDR3 protein is CASKQGTEAFF. The CDR3 DNA sequence: TGTGCCAGCAAACAGGGTACTGAAGCTTTCTTT.

This clone was seen more than once but under ten times. V gene TRBV19 combines with J gene TRBJ1-2, with D possibly being TRBD1 (6 bases). This CDR3 has 12 residues. The V gene lost 6 bases and the J gene lost 9 bases, with 14 bases spanning the gap. CDR1 is LNHDA, CDR2 SQIVND, per germline (reference sequence). CDR3 loop: CASSQNRDRYTF. The CDR3 region has the DNA TGTGCCAGTAGCCAGAACAGGGATCGCTACACCTTC.

The J gene is TRBJ2-3, the V gene TRBV24-1, with 8 bases that match TRBD1. CDR1 and CDR2 from the germline V gene are KGHDR and SFDVKD. V was pared by 4 bases and J by 4 bases, with 9 bases of the junction left unmatched. The CDR3 consists of 16 residues. This CDR3 is CATSETGVEAADTQYF. In DNA, the CDR3 is TGTGCCACCAGTGAGACAGGGGTGGAGGCGGCAGATACGCAGTATTTT.